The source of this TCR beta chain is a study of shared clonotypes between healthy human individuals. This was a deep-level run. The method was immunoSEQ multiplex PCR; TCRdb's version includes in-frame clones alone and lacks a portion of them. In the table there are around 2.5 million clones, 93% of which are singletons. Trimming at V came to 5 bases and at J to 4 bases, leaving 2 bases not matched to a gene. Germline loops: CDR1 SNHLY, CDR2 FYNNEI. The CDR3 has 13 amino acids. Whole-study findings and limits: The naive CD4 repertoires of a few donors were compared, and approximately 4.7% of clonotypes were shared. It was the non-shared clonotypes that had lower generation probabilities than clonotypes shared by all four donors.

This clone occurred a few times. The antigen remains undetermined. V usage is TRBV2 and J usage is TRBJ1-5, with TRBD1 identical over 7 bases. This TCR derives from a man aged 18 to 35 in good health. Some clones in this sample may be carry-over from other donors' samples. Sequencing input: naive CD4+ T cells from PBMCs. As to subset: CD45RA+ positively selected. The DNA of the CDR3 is TGTGCCAGCAGTCCGGACAGGAATCAGCCCCAGCATTTT. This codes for CASSPDRNQPQHF.